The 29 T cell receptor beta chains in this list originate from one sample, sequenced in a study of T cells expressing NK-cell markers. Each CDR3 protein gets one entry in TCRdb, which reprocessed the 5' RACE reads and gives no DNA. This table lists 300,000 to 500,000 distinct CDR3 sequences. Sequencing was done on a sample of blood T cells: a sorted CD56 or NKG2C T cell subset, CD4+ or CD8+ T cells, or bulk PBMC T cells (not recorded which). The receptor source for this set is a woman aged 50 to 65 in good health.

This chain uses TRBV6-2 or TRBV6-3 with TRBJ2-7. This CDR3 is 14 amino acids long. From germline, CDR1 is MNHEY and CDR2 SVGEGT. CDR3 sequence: CASTYQREIYEQYF.

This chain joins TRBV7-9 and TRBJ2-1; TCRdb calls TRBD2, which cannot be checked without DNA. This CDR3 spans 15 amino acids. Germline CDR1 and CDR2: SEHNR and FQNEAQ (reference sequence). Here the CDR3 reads CASSLALAGLNEQFF.

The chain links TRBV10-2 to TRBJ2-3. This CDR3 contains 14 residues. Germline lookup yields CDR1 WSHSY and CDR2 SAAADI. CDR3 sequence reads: CASSESTRGDTQYF.

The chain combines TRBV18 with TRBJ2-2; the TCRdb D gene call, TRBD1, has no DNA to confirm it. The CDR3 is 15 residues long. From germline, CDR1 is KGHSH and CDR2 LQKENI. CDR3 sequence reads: CASSPLRESTGELFF. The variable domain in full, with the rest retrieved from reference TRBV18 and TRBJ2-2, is NAGVMQNPRHLVRRRGQEARLRCSPMKGHSHVYWYRQLPEEGLKFMVYLQKENIIDESGMPKERFSAEFPKEGPSILRIQQVVRGDSAAYFCASSPLRESTGELFFGEGSRLTVL.

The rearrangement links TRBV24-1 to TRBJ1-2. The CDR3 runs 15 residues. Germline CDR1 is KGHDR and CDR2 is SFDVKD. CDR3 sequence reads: CATSDPSTANYGYTF.

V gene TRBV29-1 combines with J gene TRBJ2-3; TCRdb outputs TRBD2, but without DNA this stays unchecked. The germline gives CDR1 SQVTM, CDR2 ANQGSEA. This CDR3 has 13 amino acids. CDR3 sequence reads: CSVGAGDPDTQYF.

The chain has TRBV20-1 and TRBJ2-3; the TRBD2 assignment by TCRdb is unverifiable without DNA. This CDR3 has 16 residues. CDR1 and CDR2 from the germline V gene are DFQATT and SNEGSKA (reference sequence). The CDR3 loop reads CSARERDFLPTDTQYF.

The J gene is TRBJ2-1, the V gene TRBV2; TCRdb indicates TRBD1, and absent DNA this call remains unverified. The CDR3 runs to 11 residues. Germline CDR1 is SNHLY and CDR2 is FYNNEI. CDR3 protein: CASSNPGPQFF. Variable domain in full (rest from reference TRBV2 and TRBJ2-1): EPEVTQTPSHQVTQMGQEVILRCVPISNHLYFYWYRQILGQKVEFLVSFYNNEISEKSEIFDDQFSVERPDGSNFTLKIRSTKLEDSAMYFCASSNPGPQFFGPGTRLTVL.

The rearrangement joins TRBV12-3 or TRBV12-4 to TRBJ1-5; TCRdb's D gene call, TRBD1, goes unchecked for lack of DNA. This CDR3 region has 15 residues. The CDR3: CASRGTGGLGQPQHF.

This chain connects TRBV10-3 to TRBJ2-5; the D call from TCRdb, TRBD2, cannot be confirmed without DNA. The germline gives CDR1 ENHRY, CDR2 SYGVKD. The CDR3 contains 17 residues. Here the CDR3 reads CAIGVRLAGAGWETQYF.

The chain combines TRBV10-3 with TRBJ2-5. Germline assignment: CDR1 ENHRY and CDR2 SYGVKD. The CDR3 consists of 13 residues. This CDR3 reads CAISASSPETQYF.

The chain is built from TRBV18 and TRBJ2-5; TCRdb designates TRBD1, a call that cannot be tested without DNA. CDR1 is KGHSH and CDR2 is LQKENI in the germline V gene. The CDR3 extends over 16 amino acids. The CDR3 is CASSPGTGGGQETQYF.

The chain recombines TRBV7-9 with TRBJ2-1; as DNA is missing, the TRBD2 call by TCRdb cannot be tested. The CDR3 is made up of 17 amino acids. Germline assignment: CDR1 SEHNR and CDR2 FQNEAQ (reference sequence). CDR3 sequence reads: CASSLLQGGPVYNEQFF.

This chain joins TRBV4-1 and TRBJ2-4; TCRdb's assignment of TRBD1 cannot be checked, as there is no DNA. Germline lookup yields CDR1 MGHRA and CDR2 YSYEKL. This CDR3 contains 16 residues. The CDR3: CASSQDLRQGENIQYF.

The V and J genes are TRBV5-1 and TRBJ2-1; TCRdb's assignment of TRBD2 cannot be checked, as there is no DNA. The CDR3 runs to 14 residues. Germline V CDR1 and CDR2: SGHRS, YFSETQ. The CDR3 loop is CASRSGRASNEQFF.

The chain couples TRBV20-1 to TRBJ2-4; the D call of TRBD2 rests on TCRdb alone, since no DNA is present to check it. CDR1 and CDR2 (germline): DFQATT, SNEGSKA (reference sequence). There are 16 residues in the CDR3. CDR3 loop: CSARDTREQAKNIQYF.

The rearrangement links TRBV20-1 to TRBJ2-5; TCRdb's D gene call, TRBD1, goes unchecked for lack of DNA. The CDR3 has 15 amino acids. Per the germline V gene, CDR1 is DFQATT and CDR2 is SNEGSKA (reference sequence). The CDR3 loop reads CSAKNRDTTSRTQYF.

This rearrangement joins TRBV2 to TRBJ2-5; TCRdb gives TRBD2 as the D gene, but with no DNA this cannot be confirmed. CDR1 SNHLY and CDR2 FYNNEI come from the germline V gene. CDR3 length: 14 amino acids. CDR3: CASRRSGVFETQYF.

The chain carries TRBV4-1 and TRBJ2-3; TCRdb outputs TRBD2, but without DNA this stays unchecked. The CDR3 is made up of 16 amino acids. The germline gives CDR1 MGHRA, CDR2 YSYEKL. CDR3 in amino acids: CASSQASGRGGDTQYF.

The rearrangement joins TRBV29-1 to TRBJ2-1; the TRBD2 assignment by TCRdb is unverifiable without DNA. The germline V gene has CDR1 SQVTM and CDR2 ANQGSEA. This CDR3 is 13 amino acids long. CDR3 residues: CSVKEGGVNEQFF.

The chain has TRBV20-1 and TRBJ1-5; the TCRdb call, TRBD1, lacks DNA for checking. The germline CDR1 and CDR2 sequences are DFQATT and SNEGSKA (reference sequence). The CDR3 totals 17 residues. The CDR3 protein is CSARVTGGRGSVQPQHF.

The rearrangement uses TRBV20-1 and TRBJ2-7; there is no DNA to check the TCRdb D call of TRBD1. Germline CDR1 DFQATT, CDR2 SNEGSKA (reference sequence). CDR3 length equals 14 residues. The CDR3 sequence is CSAPRGGRSYEQYF.

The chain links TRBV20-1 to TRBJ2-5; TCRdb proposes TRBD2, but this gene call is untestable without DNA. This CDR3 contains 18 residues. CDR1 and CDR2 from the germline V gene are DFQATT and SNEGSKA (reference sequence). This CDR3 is CSASSLAGPRTSQETQYF.

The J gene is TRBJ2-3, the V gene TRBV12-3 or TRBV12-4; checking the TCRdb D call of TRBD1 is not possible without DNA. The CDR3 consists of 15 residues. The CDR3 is CASTPRDTRTDTQYF.

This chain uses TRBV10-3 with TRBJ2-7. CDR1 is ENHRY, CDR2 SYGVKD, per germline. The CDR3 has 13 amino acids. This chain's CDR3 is CAISDARAYEQYF.

Here the CDR3 reads CASSQRLAGVITYNEQFF. V is TRBV12-3 or TRBV12-4 and J is TRBJ2-1; no DNA is available, so the TRBD2 call from TCRdb remains unchecked. The CDR3 is 18 residues long.

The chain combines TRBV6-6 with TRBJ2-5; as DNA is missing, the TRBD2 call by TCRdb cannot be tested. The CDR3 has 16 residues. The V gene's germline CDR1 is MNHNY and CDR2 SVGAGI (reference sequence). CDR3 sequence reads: CASRHSGRGDQETQYF.

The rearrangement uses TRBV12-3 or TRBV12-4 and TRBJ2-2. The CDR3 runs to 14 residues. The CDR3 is CASRRSVFVGELFF.

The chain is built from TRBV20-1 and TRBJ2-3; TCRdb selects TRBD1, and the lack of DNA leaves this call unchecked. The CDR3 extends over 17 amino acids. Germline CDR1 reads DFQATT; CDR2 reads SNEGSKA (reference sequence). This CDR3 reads CSASELGTGRGTDTQYF.